This T cell receptor (beta chain) was found in a study of CD8+ T cells in alopecia areata. Findings and limits, study-wide: Scalp samples also contribute reads from the resident alphabeta T cells found in normal skin.

This clone was observed at least ten times. The antigen is unknown. Investigators isolated RNA and reverse transcribed it into cDNA to act as the sequencing template. The protocol was immunoSEQ multiplex PCR, while the TCRdb copy is restricted to in-frame clones and leaves out a portion. The sample consists of some 180,000 clones, 45% to 70% of them appearing once. Trimming took 5 bases from V and 0 from J, leaving 12 bases between them. Germline V lookup: CDR1 SGHAT, CDR2 FQNNGV. This CDR3 is 15 amino acids long. V is TRBV11-2 and J is TRBJ2-3; possibly TRBD2 for D (5 bases). Sequenced input: CD8+ T cells sorted from blood. This receptor was obtained from a human donor in good health. CDR3 region: CASSINSGSTDTQYF. In DNA form, the CDR3 reads TGTGCCAGCAGCATCAACTCGGGGAGCACAGATACGCAGTATTTT.